The source of this TCR beta chain is a study of cytomegalovirus exposure and HLA in healthy donors. Points on this clone: Its matching antigen is unknown.

Study-wide results and caveats: Listed as cytomegalovirus-associated were 164 TCR beta chains. For cytomegalovirus status, the classifier reportedly gave diagnoses with high specificity and sensitivity. Most TCR sequences were uncommon, yet certain public TCRs appeared in many donors.

Assay: immunoSEQ multiplex PCR; the TCRdb copy retains only in-frame clones and omits some. The repertoire holds approximately 220,000 clones, with approximately 90% as singletons. The V gene lost 5 bases and the J gene lost 6 bases, with 12 bases spanning the gap. Germline V lookup: CDR1 MDHEN, CDR2 SYDVKM. The length of the CDR3 is 13 residues. Sequencing was done on a sample of PBMCs. The chain has TRBV28 and TRBJ2-3; TRBD2 is a possible D gene (5 bases). The TCR sequence derives from a man between 18 and 35 years old in good health and CMV-seronegative. The CDR3 is CASSPLTGDTQYF. In nucleotides, the CDR3 is TGTGCCAGCAGTCCACTGACGGGGGATACGCAGTATTTT. Drawing the rest from reference TRBV28 and TRBJ2-3, the complete variable domain is DVKVTQSSRYLVKRTGEKVFLECVQDMDHENMFWYRQDPGLGLRLIYFSYDVKMKEKGDIPEGYSVSREKKERFSLILESASTNQTSMYLCASSPLTGDTQYFGPGTRLTVL.